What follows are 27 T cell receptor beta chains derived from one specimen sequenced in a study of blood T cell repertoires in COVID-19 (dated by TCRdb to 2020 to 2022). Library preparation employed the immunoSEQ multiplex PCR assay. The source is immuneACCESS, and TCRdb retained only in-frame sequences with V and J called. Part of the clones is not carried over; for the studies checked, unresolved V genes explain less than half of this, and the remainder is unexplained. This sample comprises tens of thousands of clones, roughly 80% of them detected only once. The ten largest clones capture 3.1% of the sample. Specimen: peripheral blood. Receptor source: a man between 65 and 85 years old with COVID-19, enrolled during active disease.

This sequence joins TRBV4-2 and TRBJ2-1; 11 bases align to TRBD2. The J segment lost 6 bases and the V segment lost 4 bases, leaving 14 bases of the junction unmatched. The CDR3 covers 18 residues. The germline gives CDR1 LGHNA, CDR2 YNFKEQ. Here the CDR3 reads CASSPVTLGTSGPNEQFF. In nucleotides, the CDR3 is TGTGCCAGCAGCCCAGTGACCCTTGGGACTAGCGGACCCAATGAGCAGTTCTTC.

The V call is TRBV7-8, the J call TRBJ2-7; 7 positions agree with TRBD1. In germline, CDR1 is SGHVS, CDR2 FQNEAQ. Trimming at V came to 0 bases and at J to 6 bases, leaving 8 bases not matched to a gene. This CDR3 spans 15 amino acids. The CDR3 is CASSLAWTGGGEQYF. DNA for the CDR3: TGTGCCAGCAGCTTAGCGTGGACAGGTGGGGGCGAGCAGTACTTC.

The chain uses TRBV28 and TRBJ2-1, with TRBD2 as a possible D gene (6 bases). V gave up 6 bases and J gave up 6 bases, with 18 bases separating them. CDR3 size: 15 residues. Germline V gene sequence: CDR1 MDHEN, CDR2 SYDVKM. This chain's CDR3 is CASSLTPGGFNEQFF. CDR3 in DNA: TGTGCCAGCAGCTTAACTCCTGGGGGGTTCAATGAGCAGTTCTTC.

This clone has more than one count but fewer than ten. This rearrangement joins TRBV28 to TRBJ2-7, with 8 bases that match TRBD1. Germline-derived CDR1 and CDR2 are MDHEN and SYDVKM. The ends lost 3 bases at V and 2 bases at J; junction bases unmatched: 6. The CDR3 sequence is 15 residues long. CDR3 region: CASSFAGGPTYEQYF. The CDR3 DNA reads TGTGCCAGCAGTTTCGCAGGGGGCCCCACCTACGAGCAGTACTTC.

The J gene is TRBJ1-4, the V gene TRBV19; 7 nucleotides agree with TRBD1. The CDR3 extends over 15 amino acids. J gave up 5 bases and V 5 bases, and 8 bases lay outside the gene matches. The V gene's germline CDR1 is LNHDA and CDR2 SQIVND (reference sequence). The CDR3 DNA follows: TGTGCCAGTAGTCCCCGGGGCAGGGGGAATGAAAAACTGTTTTTT. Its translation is CASSPRGRGNEKLFF.

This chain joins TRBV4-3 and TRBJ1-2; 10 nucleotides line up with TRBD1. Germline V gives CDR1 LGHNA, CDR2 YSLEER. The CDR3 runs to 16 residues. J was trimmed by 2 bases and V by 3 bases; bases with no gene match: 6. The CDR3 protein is CASSQKTGGVNYGYTF. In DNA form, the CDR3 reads TGCGCCAGCAGCCAGAAGACAGGGGGCGTGAACTATGGCTACACCTTC.

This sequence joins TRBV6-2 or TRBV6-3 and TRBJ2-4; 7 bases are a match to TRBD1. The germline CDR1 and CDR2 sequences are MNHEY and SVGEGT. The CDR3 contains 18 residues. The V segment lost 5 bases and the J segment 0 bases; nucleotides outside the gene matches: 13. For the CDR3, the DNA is TGTGCCAGCAGTACGCGACAGGGTGGTTACCTAGCCAAAAACATTCAGTACTTC. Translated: CASSTRQGGYLAKNIQYF.

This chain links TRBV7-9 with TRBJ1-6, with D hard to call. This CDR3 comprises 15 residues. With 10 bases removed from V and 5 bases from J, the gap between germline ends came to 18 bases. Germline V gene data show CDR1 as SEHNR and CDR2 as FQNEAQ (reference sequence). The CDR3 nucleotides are TGTGCCATCACATCGGCGGGAACAGATAATTCACCCCTCCACTTT. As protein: CAITSAGTDNSPLHF.

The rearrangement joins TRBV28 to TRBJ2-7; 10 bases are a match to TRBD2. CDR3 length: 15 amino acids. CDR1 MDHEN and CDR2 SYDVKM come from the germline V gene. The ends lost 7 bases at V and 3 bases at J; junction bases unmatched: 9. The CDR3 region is CASTTPSSGSYEQYF. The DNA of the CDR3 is TGTGCCAGCACCACTCCTTCTAGCGGGAGCTACGAGCAGTACTTC.

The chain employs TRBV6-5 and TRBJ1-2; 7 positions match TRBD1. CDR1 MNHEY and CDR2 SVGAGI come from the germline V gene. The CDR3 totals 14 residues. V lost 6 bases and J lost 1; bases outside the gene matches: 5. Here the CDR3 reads CASRAGGDNYGYTF. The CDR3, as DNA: TGTGCCAGCAGGGCAGGGGGAGATAACTATGGCTACACCTTC.

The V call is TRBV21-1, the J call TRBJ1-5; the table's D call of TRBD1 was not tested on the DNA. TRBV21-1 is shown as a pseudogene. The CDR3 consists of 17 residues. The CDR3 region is CASSKGGGQGSNQPQHF. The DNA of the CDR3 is TGTGCCAGCAGCAAAGGGGGGGGACAGGGATCAAATCAGCCCCAGCATTTT.

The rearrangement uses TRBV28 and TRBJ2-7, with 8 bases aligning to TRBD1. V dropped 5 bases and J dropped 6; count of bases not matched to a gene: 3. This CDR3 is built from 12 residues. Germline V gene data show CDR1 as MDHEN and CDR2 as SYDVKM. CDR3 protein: CASSLTGGEQYF. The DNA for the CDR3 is TGTGCCAGCAGTCTCACAGGGGGCGAGCAGTACTTC.

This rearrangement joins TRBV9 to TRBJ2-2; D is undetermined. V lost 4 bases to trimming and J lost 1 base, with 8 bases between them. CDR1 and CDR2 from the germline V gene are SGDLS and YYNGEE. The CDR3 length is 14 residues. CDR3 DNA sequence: TGTGCCAGCAGCCCTTCGCGGAACACCGGGGAGCTGTTTTTT. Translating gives CASSPSRNTGELFF.

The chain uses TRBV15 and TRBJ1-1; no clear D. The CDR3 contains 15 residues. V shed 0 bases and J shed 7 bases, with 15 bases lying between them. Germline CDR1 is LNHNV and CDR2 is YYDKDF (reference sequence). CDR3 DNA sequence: TGTGCCACCAGCAGAGATCGGTCAGCTCGCGGTGAAGCTTTCTTT. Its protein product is CATSRDRSARGEAFF.

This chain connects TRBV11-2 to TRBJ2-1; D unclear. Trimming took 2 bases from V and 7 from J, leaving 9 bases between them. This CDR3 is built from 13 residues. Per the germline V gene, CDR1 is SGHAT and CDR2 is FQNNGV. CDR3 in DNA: TGTGCCAGCAGCTTACCCCCCCGGAATGAGCAGTTCTTC. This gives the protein CASSLPPRNEQFF.

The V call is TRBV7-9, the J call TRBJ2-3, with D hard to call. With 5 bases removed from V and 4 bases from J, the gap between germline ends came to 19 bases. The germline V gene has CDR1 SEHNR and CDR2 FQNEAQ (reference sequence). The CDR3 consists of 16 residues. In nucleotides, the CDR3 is TGTGCCAGCAGCCCTCCTTTTAGAACTGGGCCAGATACGCAGTATTTT. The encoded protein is CASSPPFRTGPDTQYF.

The CDR3 reads CASSYSGAGVNEQFF. For the CDR3, the DNA is TGTGCCAGCAGTTACTCAGGAGCGGGAGTTAATGAGCAGTTCTTC. V usage is TRBV6-6 and J usage is TRBJ2-1, with 8 positions matching TRBD2. CDR1 and CDR2 (germline): MNHNY, SVGAGI (reference sequence). Unmatched junction bases numbered 5, after V lost 0 bases and J lost 7 bases. The CDR3 extends over 15 amino acids.

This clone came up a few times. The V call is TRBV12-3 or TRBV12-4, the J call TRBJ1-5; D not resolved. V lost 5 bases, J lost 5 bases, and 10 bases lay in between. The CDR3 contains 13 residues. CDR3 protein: CASSPGRDQPQHF. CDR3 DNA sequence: TGTGCCAGCAGTCCTGGCCGGGATCAGCCCCAGCATTTT.

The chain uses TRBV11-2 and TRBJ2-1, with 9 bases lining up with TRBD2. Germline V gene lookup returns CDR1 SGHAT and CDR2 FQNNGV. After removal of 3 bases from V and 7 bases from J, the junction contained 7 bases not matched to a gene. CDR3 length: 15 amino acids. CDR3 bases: TGTGCCAGCAGCTTGGTGGCGGGAGGGGGTAATGAGCAGTTCTTC. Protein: CASSLVAGGGNEQFF.

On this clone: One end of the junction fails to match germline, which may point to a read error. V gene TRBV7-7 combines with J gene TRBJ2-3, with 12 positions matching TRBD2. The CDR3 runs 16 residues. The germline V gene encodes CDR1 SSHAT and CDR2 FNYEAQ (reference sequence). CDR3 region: CASSPGTSGSTDTQYF. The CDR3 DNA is TGTGCTAGCAGCCCCGGGACTAGCGGGAGCACAGATACGCAGTATTTT. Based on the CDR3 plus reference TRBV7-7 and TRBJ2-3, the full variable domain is GAGVSQSPRYKVTKRGQDVTLRCDPISSHATLYWYQQALGQGPEFLTYFNYEAQPDKSGLPSDRFSAERPEGSISTLTIQRTEQRDSAMYRCASSPGTSGSTDTQYFGPGTRLTVL.

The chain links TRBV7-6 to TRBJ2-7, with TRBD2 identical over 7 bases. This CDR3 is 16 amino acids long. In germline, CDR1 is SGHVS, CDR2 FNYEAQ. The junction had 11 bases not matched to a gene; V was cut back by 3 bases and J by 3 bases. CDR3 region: CASSFRAGTKYYEQYF. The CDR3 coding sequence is TGTGCCAGCAGCTTCCGCGCCGGGACTAAATACTACGAGCAGTACTTC.

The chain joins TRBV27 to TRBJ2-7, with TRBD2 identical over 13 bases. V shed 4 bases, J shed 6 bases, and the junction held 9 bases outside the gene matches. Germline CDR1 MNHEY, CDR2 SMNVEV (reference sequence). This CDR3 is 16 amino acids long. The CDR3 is CASSSSPGLAGSEQYF. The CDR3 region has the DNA TGTGCCAGCAGTTCGAGCCCGGGACTAGCGGGAAGCGAGCAGTACTTC.

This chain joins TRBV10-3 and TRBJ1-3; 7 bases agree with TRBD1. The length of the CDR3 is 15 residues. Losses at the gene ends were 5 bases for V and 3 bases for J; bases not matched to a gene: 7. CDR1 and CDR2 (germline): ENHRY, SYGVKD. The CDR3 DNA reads TGTGCCATCAGTATTGACAGGGCTAGTGGAAACACCATATATTTT. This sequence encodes CAISIDRASGNTIYF.

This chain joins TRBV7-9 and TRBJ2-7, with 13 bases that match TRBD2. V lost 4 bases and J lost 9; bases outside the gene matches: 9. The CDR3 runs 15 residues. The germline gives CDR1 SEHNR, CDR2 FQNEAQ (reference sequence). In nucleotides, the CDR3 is TGTGCCAGCAGCTCCTGGACTAGCGGGAGTGTGAGGCAGTACTTC. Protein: CASSSWTSGSVRQYF.

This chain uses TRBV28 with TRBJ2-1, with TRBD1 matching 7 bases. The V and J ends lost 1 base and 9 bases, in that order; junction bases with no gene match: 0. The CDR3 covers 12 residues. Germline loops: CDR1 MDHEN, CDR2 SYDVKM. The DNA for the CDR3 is TGTGCCAGCAGTTTATACAGGGGTGAGCAGTTCTTC. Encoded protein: CASSLYRGEQFF.

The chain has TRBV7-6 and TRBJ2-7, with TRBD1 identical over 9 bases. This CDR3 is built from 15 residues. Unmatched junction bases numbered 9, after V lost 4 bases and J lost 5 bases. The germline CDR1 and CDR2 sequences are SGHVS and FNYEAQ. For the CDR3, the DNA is TGTGCCAGCAGCTCCACGGACAGGGGAATCCACGAGCAGTACTTC. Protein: CASSSTDRGIHEQYF.

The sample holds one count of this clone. CDR3 sequence reads: CASSRTSGIQETQYF. CDR3 nucleotide sequence: TGTGCCAGCAGCCGGACTAGCGGGATACAAGAGACCCAGTACTTC. The V and J genes are TRBV27 and TRBJ2-5; 12 bases are a match to TRBD2. Germline CDR1 MNHEY, CDR2 SMNVEV (reference sequence). There are 15 residues in the CDR3. J gave up 2 bases and V 6 bases, and 4 bases lay outside the gene matches.